The sequence of this T cell receptor (beta chain) was determined in a study of T cell repertoires in cytomegalovirus infection. Germline V CDR1 and CDR2: ENHRY, SYGVKD. The CDR3 consists of 12 residues. MiXCR, run by TCRdb on the reads, gives a single entry per CDR3 protein. The sample carries hundreds of thousands of distinct CDR3 sequences, 30% to 40% recorded once. The study, taken as a whole, reports: Cumulative public TCR beta family frequency identified carriers of CMV plus the relevant HLA.

Concerning this clonotype: Its specificity is not known. The junction shows a germline mismatch at one end, possibly a read error.

The sequence was obtained from a human donor in good health (CMV status not recorded). Some clones in this sample may be carry-over from other donors' samples. V and J are TRBV10-3 and TRBJ1-2; TRBD1 matches 9 bases. The sequenced sample was cultured CD8+ T cells from PBMCs, obtained from culture after CMV antigen stimulation. CDR3 sequence reads: CAISESPDRGLF. As DNA, the CDR3 is TGTGCCATCAGTGAATCCCCGGACAGGGGTCTCTTC.